The present T cell receptor beta chain was sequenced within a study of blood T cell repertoires in COVID-19. The wider study: There were acute and convalescent COVID-19 samples, and they came from the United States, Italy and Spain. From T cells, B-cell-depleted T cells, or PBMCs came the material, which was cDNA or gDNA.

Original processing notes: Researchers report that nucleated cell counts were estimated from reference gene primer amplification. The repertoire was sequenced with immunoSEQ multiplex PCR; TCRdb's copy has only in-frame clones and lacks some. V and J calls and clone size are given by that table; D and trimming were obtained from the DNA. Of 200,000 to 250,000 clones listed, 83% are singletons. V dropped 5 bases and J dropped 8 bases, with 22 bases sitting between them. The CDR3 runs 16 residues. Germline-derived CDR1 and CDR2 are SGHNT and YENEEA. This clone has just one count. The chain has TRBV11-3 and TRBJ2-4; TRBD2 might be the D (6 bases). Sequencing was performed on peripheral blood. The TCR comes from a human donor in a cohort sampled during active COVID-19. CDR3 amino acids: CASSPPGPNRRDIQYF. Here the CDR3 DNA reads TGTGCCAGCAGCCCGCCGGGACCCAATCGGAGGGACATTCAGTACTTC.